This TCR beta chain derives from a study of T-cell memory formation after mild COVID-19 (dated by TCRdb to the early 2020s). For the study in its entirety: TCR sequence clusters from the two donors were found to be largely donor specific. Longitudinal TCRalpha and TCRbeta repertoire sequencing tracked T-cell clones expanding and contracting after mild COVID-19 in two donors. Two young, previously healthy adult volunteers, one female and one male, were included in the cohort. The research as a whole found: SARS-CoV-2 specificity of the second-wave clones peaking on day 37 was not confirmed. Clones that contracted from day 15 to 85 showed balanced CD4/CD8 phenotypes, whereas a second wave of clones that expanded from day 15 to 37 leaned towards CD4+. Some responding clones were detected in pre-infection memory, which suggested that pre-existing cross-reactive memory T cells had joined the SARS-CoV-2 response. The study covered only a couple of mild cases, and larger cohorts including severe cases with pre-infection samples were considered necessary. Contracting CD4+ clones were found mainly in CM and EM memory subsets, while CD8+ clones were enriched in EMRA.

This clonotype has a handful of counts. Its cognate antigen has yet to be identified. No qualities accompany the bases; no much larger clone lies one base away. PBMCs were isolated by Ficoll-Paque density gradient centrifugation. Germline trimming: 5 bases from V, 5 bases from J; junction bases outside gene matches: 5. The germline V gene encodes CDR1 SGHTA and CDR2 FQGNSA. The CDR3, from cysteine to phenylalanine, totals 13 residues. The kept DNA is CDR3 alone, 39 bases in frame from the first base. Instrument used: Illumina NovaSeq 6000. Using 5'RACE with constant-segment primers, TCRalpha and TCRbeta cDNA libraries were constructed, with sample barcodes and unique molecular identifiers added in the process. Trizol reagent was used to extract RNA from every sample. The libraries were amplified in two PCR steps, and the second step added a second sample barcode and Illumina TruSeq adapters. Sequencing of the libraries was done on an Illumina NovaSeq, producing 2 x 150 bp paired-end reads. In the paper's pipeline: Reads were demultiplexed and collapsed into UMI-guided consensus sequences with migec v1.2.7. Using mixcr v2.1.11, UMI consensuses were aligned to TRA and TRB V and J templates and then assembled into clonotypes. A clonotype was counted as expanded or contracted only when both edgeR and NoisET called the clonotype significant, with the noise models trained on biological replicates. edgeR calls used a false discovery rate-adjusted p below 0.01 and a log2 fold-change threshold of 1. PCA with hierarchical clustering of max-normalized trajectories of the 1000 most abundant clonotypes was used as exploratory dynamics analysis. Separately sequenced CD4+ and CD8+ repertoires were used to assign a CD4 or CD8 phenotype to each responding clone. TCRdb took the public reads, trimmed them with fastp at Q25, ran MiXCR for clone calling and kept in-frame beta chains. Every CDR3 protein is listed once, alongside the most common genes and DNA of its rows. V and J calls and clone size were set by TCRdb, not the authors. The sample has about 470,000 distinct CDR3 sequences on record, 15% to 20% of them singletons. The top ten clonotypes cover roughly an eighth of the sample.

The chain is made from TRBV7-2 and TRBJ2-7; a stretch of 8 junction bases matches TRBD1. Sequencing was carried out using PBMCs or a T cell subset sorted from them (not recorded which). The TCR originated in an adult woman who had mild COVID-19 (a few samples of this study predate the infection). The sample titles of this study are shuffled in the database, so cell type and time point are left out; the donor was told from shared clones. The encoded CDR3 is CASSVRDRNEQYF. In nucleotide form, the sequence is TGTGCCAGCAGCGTCCGGGACAGGAACGAGCAGTACTTC.